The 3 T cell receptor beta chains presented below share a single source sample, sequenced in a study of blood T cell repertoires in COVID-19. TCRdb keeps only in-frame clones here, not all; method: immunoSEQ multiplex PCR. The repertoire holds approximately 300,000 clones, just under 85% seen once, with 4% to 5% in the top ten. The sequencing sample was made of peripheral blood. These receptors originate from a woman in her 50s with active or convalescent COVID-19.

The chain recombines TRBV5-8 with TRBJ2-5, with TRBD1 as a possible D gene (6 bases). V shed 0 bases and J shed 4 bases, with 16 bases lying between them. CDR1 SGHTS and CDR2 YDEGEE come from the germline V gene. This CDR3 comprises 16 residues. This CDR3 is CASSLALLRGPETQYF. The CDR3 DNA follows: TGTGCCAGCAGCTTGGCCCTCCTCAGGGGCCCAGAGACCCAGTACTTC.

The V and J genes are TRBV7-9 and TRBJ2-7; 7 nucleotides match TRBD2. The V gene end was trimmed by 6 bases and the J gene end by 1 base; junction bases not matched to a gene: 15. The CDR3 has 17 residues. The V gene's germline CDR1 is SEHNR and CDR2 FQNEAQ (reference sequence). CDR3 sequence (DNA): TGTGCCAGCAGTTCAACCGTCACGGGGGGAGCTTCCTACGAGCAGTACTTC. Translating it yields CASSSTVTGGASYEQYF.

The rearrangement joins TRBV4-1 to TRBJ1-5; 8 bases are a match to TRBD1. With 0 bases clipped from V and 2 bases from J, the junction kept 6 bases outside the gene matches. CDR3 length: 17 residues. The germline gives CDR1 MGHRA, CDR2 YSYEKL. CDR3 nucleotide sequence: TGCGCCAGCAGCCAAGACGCCCAGGGGGCAGGCAATCAGCCCCAGCATTTT. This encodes CASSQDAQGAGNQPQHF.